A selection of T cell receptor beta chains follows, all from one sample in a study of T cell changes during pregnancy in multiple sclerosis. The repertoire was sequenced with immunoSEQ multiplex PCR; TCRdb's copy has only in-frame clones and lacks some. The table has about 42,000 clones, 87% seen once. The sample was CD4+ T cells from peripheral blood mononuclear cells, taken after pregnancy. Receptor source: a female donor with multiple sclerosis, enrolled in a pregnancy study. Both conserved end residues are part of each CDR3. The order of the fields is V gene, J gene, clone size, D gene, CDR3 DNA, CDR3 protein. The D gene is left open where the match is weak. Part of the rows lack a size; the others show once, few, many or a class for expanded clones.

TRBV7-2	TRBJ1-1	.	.	TGTGCCAGCAGTTTACGGGGGGTGGAAGCTTTCTTT	CASSLRGVEAFF
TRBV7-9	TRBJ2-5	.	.	TGTGCCAGCAGACCGGACAGCATGCAAGAGACCCAGTACTTC	CASRPDSMQETQYF
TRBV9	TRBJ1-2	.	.	TGTGCCAGCAGCGGTGCGGGTATCGACTATGGCTACACCTTC	CASSGAGIDYGYTF
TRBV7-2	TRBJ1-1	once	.	TGTGCCAGCAGCCAACGCCGGGGGACTGAAGCTTTCTTT	CASSQRRGTEAFF
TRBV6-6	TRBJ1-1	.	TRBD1	TGTGCCAGCAAAGGTGATCCGGGACAGGGGCACACTGAAGCTTTCTTT	CASKGDPGQGHTEAFF
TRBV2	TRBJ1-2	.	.	TGTGCCAGCAGCCCCTGGGGAGGGGGGAACTATGGCTACACCTTC	CASSPWGGGNYGYTF
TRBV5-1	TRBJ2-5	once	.	TGCGCCAGCAGCCTAGGCCTTCAAGAGACCCAGTACTTC	CASSLGLQETQYF
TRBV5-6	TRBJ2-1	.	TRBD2	TGTGCCAGCAGCCTAGCGGGGGCCCAATACAATGAGCAGTTCTTC	CASSLAGAQYNEQFF
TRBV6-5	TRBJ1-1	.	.	TGTGCCAGCAGTTACCAGGGGTTCACTGAAGCTTTCTTT	CASSYQGFTEAFF
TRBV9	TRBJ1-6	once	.	TGTGCCAGCAGCGGAACAGATTATTCACCCCTCCACTTT	CASSGTDYSPLHF
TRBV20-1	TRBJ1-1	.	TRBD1	TGCAGTGCAGAGAACAGGGGGCTTACTTTCTTT	CSAENRGLTFF
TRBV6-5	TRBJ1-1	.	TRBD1	TGTGCCACCACAGGGGTGGGCACTGAAGCTTTCTTT	CATTGVGTEAFF
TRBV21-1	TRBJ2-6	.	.	.	CASRGRVGSGANVLTF
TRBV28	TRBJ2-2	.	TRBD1	TGTGCCAGCAGTCCAGGGGACAGTACAAACACCGGGGAGCTGTTTTTT	CASSPGDSTNTGELFF
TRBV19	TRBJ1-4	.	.	TGTGCCAGTAGTAGGTGGACAGACAATGAAAAACTGTTTTTT	CASSRWTDNEKLFF
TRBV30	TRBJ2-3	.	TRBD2	TGTGCCTGGAGTCTTATGGGGAGGGGCACAGATACGCAGTATTTT	CAWSLMGRGTDTQYF
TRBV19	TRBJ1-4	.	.	TGTGCCAGTACCCCTGCAACTAATGAAAAACTGTTTTTT	CASTPATNEKLFF
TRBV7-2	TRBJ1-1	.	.	TGTGCCAGCAGCTTCTCCAGTTTTGCTGAAGCTTTCTTT	CASSFSSFAEAFF
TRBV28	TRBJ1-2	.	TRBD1	TGTGCCAGCAGTTCAAGACAGGGGTACTATGGCTACACCTTC	CASSSRQGYYGYTF
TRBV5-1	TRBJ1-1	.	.	TGCGCCAGCAGCCCGGCCGCAGGGAACACTGAAGCTTTCTTT	CASSPAAGNTEAFF
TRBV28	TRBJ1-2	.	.	TGTGCCAGCAGACCGGGGGGGTATGGCTACACCTTC	CASRPGGYGYTF
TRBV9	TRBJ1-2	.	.	TGTGCCAGCAGCCTAGGGGGGGACAACTATGGCTACACCTTC	CASSLGGDNYGYTF
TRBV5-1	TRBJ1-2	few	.	TGCGCCAGCAGCTACGGGGGAAACTATGGCTACACCTTC	CASSYGGNYGYTF
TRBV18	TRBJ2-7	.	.	TGTGCCAGCTCACCCTCGATTACTTTTCACGAGCAGTACTTC	CASSPSITFHEQYF
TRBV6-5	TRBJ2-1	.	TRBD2	TGTGCCAGCAGTTACGGGGGATGGACTAGCTTCGATGAGCAGTTCTTC	CASSYGGWTSFDEQFF
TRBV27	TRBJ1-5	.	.	TGTGCCAGCAGTTTCTTAGGCAATCAGCCCCAGCATTTT	CASSFLGNQPQHF
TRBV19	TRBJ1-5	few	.	TGTGCCAGTAGTATAGATCACGGGGTCCGGTTAATCCCCCTCCCCCAGCATTTT	CASSIDHGVRLIPLPQHF
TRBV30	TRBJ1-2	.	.	TGTGCCTGGGGAGGTTGGGTGGGCGATGGCTACACCTTC	CAWGGWVGDGYTF
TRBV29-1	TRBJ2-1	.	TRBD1	TGCAGCGCCCGAGGGGGCCTGAGGGGCTACAATGAGCAGTTCTTC	CSARGGLRGYNEQFF
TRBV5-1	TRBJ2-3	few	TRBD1	TGCGCCAGCAGCCCGAGACAGGGGGATACGCAGTATTTT	CASSPRQGDTQYF
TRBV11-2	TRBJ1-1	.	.	TGTGCCAGCAGCTTAAGAGGGGGGGGGCCACGGACTGAAGCTTTCTTT	CASSLRGGGPRTEAFF
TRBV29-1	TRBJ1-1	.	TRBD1	TGCAGCGTTGCGGACAGGGGGCGAACTGAAGCTTTCTTT	CSVADRGRTEAFF
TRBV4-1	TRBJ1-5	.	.	TGCGCCAGCAGCCAAGACCAGAATCAGCCCCAGCATTTT	CASSQDQNQPQHF
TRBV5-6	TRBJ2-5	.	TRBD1	TGTGCCAGCAGACCTTCCCCGGGACAGCTGTACCAAGAGACCCAGTACTTC	CASRPSPGQLYQETQYF
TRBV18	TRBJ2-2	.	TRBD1	TGTGCCAGCTCACCACGTGCAGGGGGCAACACCGGGGAGCTGTTTTTT	CASSPRAGGNTGELFF
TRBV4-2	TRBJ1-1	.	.	TGTGCCAGCAGCCAAGCGTCGGGTCGGGTAGGTGGCACCGAAGCTTTCTTT	CASSQASGRVGGTEAFF
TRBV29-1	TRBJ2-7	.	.	TGCAGCGTTGATGGCCAGGGAATCCGCGAGCAGTACTTC	CSVDGQGIREQYF
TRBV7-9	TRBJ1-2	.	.	TGTGCCAGCAGCTCCGTGGGAGCTAACTATGGCTACACCTTC	CASSSVGANYGYTF
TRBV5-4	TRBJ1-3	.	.	TGTGCCAGCAGCTTGGGCGTGGGGGGATCGGGAGGAAACACCATATATTTT	CASSLGVGGSGGNTIYF
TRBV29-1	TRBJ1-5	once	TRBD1	TGCAGCGTGAAAGACAGGGATCATCAGCCCCAGCATTTT	CSVKDRDHQPQHF
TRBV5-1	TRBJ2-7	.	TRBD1	TGCGCCAGCAGCTCGGGACAGGGATTCTACGAGCAGTACTTC	CASSSGQGFYEQYF
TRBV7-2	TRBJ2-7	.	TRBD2	TGTGCCAGCAGCCTATCCGACTGGATAGCGGGGCCCTCGGGCGAGCAGTACTTC	CASSLSDWIAGPSGEQYF
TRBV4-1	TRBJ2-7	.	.	TGCGCCAGCAGCCAAGCGTCCGGGAACGGAGACGAGCAGTACTTC	CASSQASGNGDEQYF
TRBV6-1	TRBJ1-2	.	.	TGTGCCAGCAGTGAGGGCAGGGGCCCGTTCGGCTACACCTTC	CASSEGRGPFGYTF
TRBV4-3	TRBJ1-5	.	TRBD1	TGCGCCAGCAGCCAACTCGACAGGGGCGGCCCCAATCAGCCCCAGCATTTT	CASSQLDRGGPNQPQHF
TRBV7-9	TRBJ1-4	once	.	TGTGCCAGCAGCTTACAGGGTGAAAAACTGTTTTTT	CASSLQGEKLFF
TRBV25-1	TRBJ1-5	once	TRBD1	TGTGCCAGCAGGGACAGGGGAGAGCAGCCCCAGCATTTT	CASRDRGEQPQHF
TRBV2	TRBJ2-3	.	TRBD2	TGTGCCAGCAGCGGGGGGGGCTTCGACACAGATACGCAGTATTTT	CASSGGGFDTDTQYF
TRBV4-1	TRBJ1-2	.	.	TGCGCCAGCAGCCAAGATCTCGGTACAGGGAAGTCTTATGGCTACACCTTC	CASSQDLGTGKSYGYTF